The entry below describes one T cell receptor (beta chain). Its antigen is not known. This entry is derived from a study of OX40 agonist ivuxolimab in advanced cancers. Study-level results: Some nonresponders also had low normalized T-cell clonal expansion.

Produced via immunoSEQ multiplex PCR; TCRdb's table is partial and in-frame only. The data hold 30,000 to 45,000 clones, with more than 75% observed a single time. CDR1 and CDR2 from the germline V gene are SGHRS and YFSETQ. The CDR3 is 12 amino acids. Germline trimming cut 5 bases from V and 12 bases from J; bases unmatched to any gene: 6. The sequences come from CD4+ or CD8+ T cells sorted from blood, collected in a trial of the OX40 agonist ivuxolimab. The clonotype was recovered from an adult with an advanced solid tumor such as melanoma, head and neck, liver or kidney cancer. The gene calls are TRBV5-1 and TRBJ2-1, with 9 bases fitting TRBD2. Written as DNA, the CDR3 is TGCGCCAGCAGGCGGGAGGGGCAAGGGCAGTTCTTC. Translated, it gives CASRREGQGQFF.